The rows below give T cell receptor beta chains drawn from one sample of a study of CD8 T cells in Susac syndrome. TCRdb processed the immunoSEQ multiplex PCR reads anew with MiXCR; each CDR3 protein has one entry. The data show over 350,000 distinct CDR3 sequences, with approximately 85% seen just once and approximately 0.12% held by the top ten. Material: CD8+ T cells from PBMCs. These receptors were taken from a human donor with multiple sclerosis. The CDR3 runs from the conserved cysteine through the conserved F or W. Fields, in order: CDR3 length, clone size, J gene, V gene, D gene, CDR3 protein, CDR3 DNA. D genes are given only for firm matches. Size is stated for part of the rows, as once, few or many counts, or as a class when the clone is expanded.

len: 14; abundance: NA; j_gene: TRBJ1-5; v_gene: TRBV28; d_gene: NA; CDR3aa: CASSFWAANQPQHF; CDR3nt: TGTGCCAGCAGTTTTTGGGCCGCGAATCAGCCCCAGCATTTT
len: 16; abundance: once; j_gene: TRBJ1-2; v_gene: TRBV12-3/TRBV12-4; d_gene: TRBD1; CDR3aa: CASSSTLGGRAYGYTF; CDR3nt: TGTGCCAGCAGTTCTACCCTAGGGGGCCGGGCCTATGGCTACACCTTC
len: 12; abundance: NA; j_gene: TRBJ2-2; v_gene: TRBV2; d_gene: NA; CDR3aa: CASKAGTGELFF; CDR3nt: TGTGCCAGCAAGGCAGGGACCGGGGAGCTGTTTTTT
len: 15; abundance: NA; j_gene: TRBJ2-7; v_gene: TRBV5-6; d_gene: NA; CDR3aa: CASSLGQLDFYEQYF; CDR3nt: TGTGCCAGCAGCTTGGGACAGTTGGATTTCTACGAGCAGTACTTC
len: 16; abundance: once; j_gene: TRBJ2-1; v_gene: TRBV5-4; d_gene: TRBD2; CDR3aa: CASSLTSGTSYNEQFF; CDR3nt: TGTGCCAGCAGCTTGACTAGCGGGACCTCCTACAATGAGCAGTTCTTC
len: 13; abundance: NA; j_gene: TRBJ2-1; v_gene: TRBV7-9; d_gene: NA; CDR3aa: CASSLAWDNEQFF; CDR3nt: TGTGCCAGCAGCTTAGCGTGGGACAATGAGCAGTTCTTC
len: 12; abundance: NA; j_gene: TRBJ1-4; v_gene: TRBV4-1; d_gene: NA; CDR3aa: CASSLTDEKLFF; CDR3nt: TGCGCCAGCAGCCTGACAGATGAAAAACTGTTTTTT
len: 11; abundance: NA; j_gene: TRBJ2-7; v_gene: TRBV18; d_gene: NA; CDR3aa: CASSWLSEQYF; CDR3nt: TGTGCCAGCTCGTGGTTGAGCGAGCAGTACTTC
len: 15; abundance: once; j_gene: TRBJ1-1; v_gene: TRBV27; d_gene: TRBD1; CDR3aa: CASSILSTGGTEAFF; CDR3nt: TGTGCCAGCAGTATCTTGAGCACAGGGGGCACTGAAGCTTTCTTT
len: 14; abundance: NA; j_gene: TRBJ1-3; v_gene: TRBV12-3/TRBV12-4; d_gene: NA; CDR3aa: CASSATGGWDTIYF; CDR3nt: TGTGCCAGCAGCGCCACGGGGGGTTGGGACACCATATATTTT
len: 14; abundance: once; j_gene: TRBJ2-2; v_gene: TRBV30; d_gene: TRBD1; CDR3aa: CAWTRGRGTGELFF; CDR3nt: TGTGCCTGGACCAGGGGGCGAGGGACCGGGGAGCTGTTTTTT
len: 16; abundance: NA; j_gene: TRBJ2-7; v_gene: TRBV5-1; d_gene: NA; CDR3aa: CASSLTGTNANYEQYF; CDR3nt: TGCGCCAGCAGTCTGACCGGGACAAACGCTAACTACGAGCAGTACTTC
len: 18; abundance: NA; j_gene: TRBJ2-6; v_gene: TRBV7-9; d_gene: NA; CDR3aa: CASSHRDDPYPGANVLTF; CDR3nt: TGTGCCAGCAGTCACCGGGACGACCCCTACCCTGGGGCCAACGTCCTGACTTTC
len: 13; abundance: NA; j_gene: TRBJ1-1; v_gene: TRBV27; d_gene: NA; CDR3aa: CAGSLSAIHEAFF; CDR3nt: TGTGCCGGCAGTTTGTCGGCTATCCATGAAGCTTTCTTT
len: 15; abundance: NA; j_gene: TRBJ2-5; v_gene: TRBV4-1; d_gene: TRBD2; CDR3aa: CASSQCRGGQETQYF; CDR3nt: TGCGCCAGCAGCCAATGCCGGGGGGGACAAGAGACCCAGTACTTC
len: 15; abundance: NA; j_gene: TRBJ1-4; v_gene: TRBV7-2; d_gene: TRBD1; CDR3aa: CASSALTGRNEKLFF; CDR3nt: TGTGCCAGCAGCGCTCTGACAGGGAGGAATGAAAAACTGTTTTTT